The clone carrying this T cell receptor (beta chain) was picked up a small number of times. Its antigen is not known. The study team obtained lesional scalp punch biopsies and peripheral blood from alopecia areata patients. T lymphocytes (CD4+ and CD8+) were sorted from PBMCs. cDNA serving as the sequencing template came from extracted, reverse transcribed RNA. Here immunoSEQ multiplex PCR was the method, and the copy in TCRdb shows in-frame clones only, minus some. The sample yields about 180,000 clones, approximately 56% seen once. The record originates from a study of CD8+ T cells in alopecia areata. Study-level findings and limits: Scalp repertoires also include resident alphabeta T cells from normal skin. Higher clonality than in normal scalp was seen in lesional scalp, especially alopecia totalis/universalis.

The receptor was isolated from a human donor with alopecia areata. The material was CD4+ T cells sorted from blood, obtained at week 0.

The CDR3, as DNA: TGTGCCAGCAGCTTGGAGGGGAGGAACACTGAAGCTTTCTTT. It yields the protein CASSLEGRNTEAFF. The V call is TRBV5-8, the J call TRBJ1-1; perhaps TRBD1 as D (5 bases). Germline loops: CDR1 SGHTS, CDR2 YDEGEE. The CDR3 is made up of 14 amino acids. Trimming took 0 bases from V and 1 from J, leaving 7 bases between them.